This T cell receptor (beta chain) was captured in a study of T cell changes during pregnancy in multiple sclerosis. From germline, CDR1 is LNHDA and CDR2 SQIVND (reference sequence). The CDR3 extends over 14 amino acids. V was cut by 5 bases and J by 0 bases, with 8 bases left in between. Sequencing used immunoSEQ multiplex PCR; TCRdb keeps in-frame clones, though not all of them. The sample records 40,000 to 60,000 clones, nearly 95% being singletons. Here the sequenced sample was CD4+ T cells from peripheral blood mononuclear cells, taken in the first trimester of pregnancy. This receptor was obtained from a female donor with multiple sclerosis, enrolled in a pregnancy study. The V call is TRBV19, the J call TRBJ2-1; TRBD1 is a possible D gene (5 bases). The CDR3 spells CASSGAASYNEQFF. The CDR3 nucleotides read TGTGCCAGTAGTGGGGCTGCCTCCTACAATGAGCAGTTCTTC.